Listed below are T cell receptor beta chains from one sample, sequenced in a study of neurological immune-mediated disorders. TCRdb ran MiXCR on the 5' RACE reads and lists one entry per CDR3 protein. The sample holds 30,000 or so distinct CDR3 sequences, less than 15% seen once. The sample consisted of CD4+ T cells from blood. The receptors come from a female donor with HTLV-1-associated myelopathy (HAM/TSP). Each CDR3 is given with its conserved first and last residue. A D gene is named only where the DNA matches it firmly. Rows give clone size only sometimes, using once, few, many, or a class for an expanded clone.

size: NA; D: NA; V: TRBV20-1; J: TRBJ2-7; DNA: TGCAGTGCCGTAAGTCTGGGGGGCTACGAGCAGTACTTC; CDR3: CSAVSLGGYEQYF
size: many; D: NA; V: TRBV29-1; J: TRBJ2-6; DNA: TGCAGCGTTGCCGACGGTAGCTCTGGGGCCAACGTCCTGACTTTC; CDR3: CSVADGSSGANVLTF
size: many; D: TRBD1; V: TRBV5-6; J: TRBJ2-5; DNA: TGTGCCAGCAGCCCACTTGACTCGACAGGGGGCTTGGAGACCCAGTACTTC; CDR3: CASSPLDSTGGLETQYF
size: many; D: TRBD2; V: TRBV7-3; J: TRBJ2-5; DNA: TGTGCCAGCAGCTCGAGGGGACTAGCGGGGTCGGAGACCCAGTACTTC; CDR3: CASSSRGLAGSETQYF
size: many; D: TRBD2; V: TRBV7-9; J: TRBJ2-3; DNA: TGTGCCAGCAGCTTGCGGGAGGGCCGAACAGATACGCAGTATTTT; CDR3: CASSLREGRTDTQYF
size: many; D: NA; V: TRBV20-1; J: TRBJ1-1; DNA: TGCAGTGCTAGACTGCGGGCCACTGAAGCTTTCTTT; CDR3: CSARLRATEAFF
size: NA; D: NA; V: TRBV28; J: TRBJ1-2; DNA: TGTGCCAACAGCCAACCCCGCATAGACTATGGCTACACCTTC; CDR3: CANSQPRIDYGYTF
size: many; D: NA; V: TRBV6-1; J: TRBJ1-5; DNA: TGTGCCAGCAGCTTTGCTAGCAATCAGCCCCAGCATTTT; CDR3: CASSFASNQPQHF
size: many; D: NA; V: TRBV5-1; J: TRBJ2-1; DNA: TGCGCCAGCAGCCCCACCGGGACTTTCTACAATGAGCAGTTCTTC; CDR3: CASSPTGTFYNEQFF
size: many; D: NA; V: TRBV20-1; J: TRBJ2-7; DNA: TGCAGTGCTAGAGTGTGGGCAGCAATCTCACGGTACTTC; CDR3: CSARVWAAISRYF
size: many; D: TRBD2; V: TRBV5-1; J: TRBJ2-2; DNA: TGCGCCAGCAGGGCCGGGACTAGCGGGACCGGGGAGCTGTTTTTT; CDR3: CASRAGTSGTGELFF
size: many; D: NA; V: TRBV6-1; J: TRBJ1-2; DNA: TGTGCCAGCAGACCACAAGAAGGATCGAGCTACGGCTACACCTTC; CDR3: CASRPQEGSSYGYTF
size: many; D: NA; V: TRBV12-3/TRBV12-4; J: TRBJ1-6; DNA: TGTGCCAGCAGCCCTGCCGAGAGGGGTAATAATTCACCCCTCCACTTT; CDR3: CASSPAERGNNSPLHF
size: many; D: NA; V: TRBV7-2; J: TRBJ2-4; DNA: TGTGCCAGCAGCGCCCAGGGGGCGGGGGGGCGTCTCGACTTC; CDR3: CASSAQGAGGRLDF
size: medium-sized; D: NA; V: TRBV7-8; J: TRBJ2-3; DNA: TGTGCCAGCAGCTTCCGGGATACGCAGTATTTT; CDR3: CASSFRDTQYF
size: many; D: TRBD1; V: TRBV5-1; J: TRBJ1-5; DNA: TGCGCCAGCAGCTTGGGCCCGGGACAGGGGCAATATCAGCCCCAGCATTTT; CDR3: CASSLGPGQGQYQPQHF
size: many; D: NA; V: TRBV5-1; J: TRBJ2-1; DNA: TGCGCCAGCAGCACCGACAGCTACAATGAGCAGTTCTTC; CDR3: CASSTDSYNEQFF
size: medium-sized; D: NA; V: TRBV7-9; J: TRBJ2-3; DNA: TGTGCCAGCAGCTTGACAGCAGATACGCAGTATTTT; CDR3: CASSLTADTQYF
size: many; D: TRBD1; V: TRBV20-1; J: TRBJ1-4; DNA: TGCAGTGCAAGCTTAGCAGGGGGGCTGAATGAAAAACTGTTTTTT; CDR3: CSASLAGGLNEKLFF
size: many; D: NA; V: TRBV7-6; J: TRBJ2-2; DNA: TGTGCCAGCAGCTCTACCCCTGGGGCAGGGGTCACCGGGGAGCTGTTTTTT; CDR3: CASSSTPGAGVTGELFF
size: NA; D: NA; V: TRBV5-1; J: TRBJ2-3; DNA: TGCGCCAGCAGCTACGGACAGAACACAGATACGCAGTATTTT; CDR3: CASSYGQNTDTQYF
size: medium-sized; D: NA; V: TRBV10-3; J: TRBJ1-5; DNA: TGTGCCATCGGGGGTGGTAAACAGAATCAGCCCCAGCATTTT; CDR3: CAIGGGKQNQPQHF
size: NA; D: TRBD2; V: TRBV7-9; J: TRBJ2-1; DNA: TGTGCCAGCAGCCCCCGGTTAGCGGGGGGGCAAAATGAGCAGTTCTTC; CDR3: CASSPRLAGGQNEQFF
size: many; D: NA; V: TRBV7-2; J: TRBJ2-7; DNA: TGTGCCAGCAGCTTTCGCCGGGGCCAAGACTACGAGCAGTACTTC; CDR3: CASSFRRGQDYEQYF
size: many; D: NA; V: TRBV20-1; J: TRBJ2-3; DNA: TGCAGTGCTACGGGACAAAACACAGATACGCAGTATTTT; CDR3: CSATGQNTDTQYF
size: many; D: NA; V: TRBV12-3/TRBV12-4; J: TRBJ1-6; DNA: TGTGCCAGCAGTTTACGGTTCTATAATTCACCCCTCCACTTT; CDR3: CASSLRFYNSPLHF